This entry lists 25 T cell receptor beta chains sequenced from one sample in a study of response to subunit inactivated influenza vaccine. Each CDR3 protein is one row after TCRdb ran MiXCR on the RT-PCR reads. Of 650,000 or so distinct CDR3 sequences in the sample, less than 15% were seen once. This specimen consisted of PBMCs from blood, obtained around two weeks before vaccination. These receptors all come from a man in his forties or fifties who received an inactivated influenza vaccine.

The chain has TRBV12-3 or TRBV12-4 and TRBJ1-2; a possible D gene is TRBD1 (6 bases). This CDR3 comprises 17 residues. V lost 4 bases and J 5 bases, leaving 23 bases between the germline ends. This CDR3 reads CASSSSGGRILEYGYTF. The CDR3 DNA reads TGTGCCAGCAGTTCCTCGGGGGGGCGAATTTTAGAATATGGCTACACCTTC.

This clonotype was recorded a few times. The rearrangement joins TRBV4-2 to TRBJ2-3, with TRBD2 identical over 7 bases. The V segment lost 1 base and the J segment 3 bases; nucleotides outside the gene matches: 4. The CDR3 runs 15 residues. Germline lookup yields CDR1 LGHNA and CDR2 YNFKEQ. CDR3 loop: CASSQGGGPTDTQYF. As DNA, the CDR3 is TGTGCCAGCAGCCAAGGGGGAGGGCCTACAGATACGCAGTATTTT.

This chain connects TRBV30 to TRBJ2-2, with TRBD1 matching over 7 bases. Germline loops: CDR1 GTSNPN, CDR2 SVGIG (reference sequence). This CDR3 region has 14 residues. V was pared by 4 bases and J by 3 bases, with 5 bases of the junction left unmatched. The CDR3 nucleotides are TGTGCCTGGACGACAGGGACCCACACCGGGGAGCTGTTTTTT. Its protein is CAWTTGTHTGELFF.

This clonotype was seen a few times. V is TRBV30 and J is TRBJ2-7; unclear D gene. The germline V and J ends were trimmed by 3 bases and 2 bases, with 5 bases remaining between them. Germline CDR1 and CDR2: GTSNPN and SVGIG (reference sequence). This CDR3 comprises 11 residues. CDR3: CAWSGPYEQYF. For the CDR3, the DNA is TGTGCCTGGAGCGGGCCCTACGAGCAGTACTTC.

Ten or more counts support this clonotype. This chain links TRBV9 with TRBJ2-3; D may be TRBD2 (5 bases). The CDR3 sequence is 15 residues long. From germline, CDR1 is SGDLS and CDR2 YYNGEE. The V end lost 1 base, the J end lost 3 bases, and 12 bases lay between the germline ends. The CDR3 region is CASSVRGRGTDTQYF. The CDR3 DNA sequence: TGTGCCAGCAGCGTACGAGGGAGAGGTACAGATACGCAGTATTTT.

In the case of this clonotype: A junction end diverges from the germline sequence, so it may reflect a read error. The genes are TRBV20-1 and TRBJ2-5, with 8 bases lining up with TRBD1. CDR3 length equals 14 residues. Germline CDR1 reads DFQATT; CDR2 reads SNEGSKA (reference sequence). CDR3 residues: CTANGRGLGETQYF. DNA of the CDR3: TGCACTGCTAACGGCAGGGGGCTAGGAGAGACCCAGTACTTC.

This clonotype has only a few counts. The chain joins TRBV27 to TRBJ1-1; D might be TRBD1 (5 bases). The V and J ends lost 4 bases and 4 bases respectively, with 13 bases between them. CDR3 size: 14 residues. The germline V gene encodes CDR1 MNHEY and CDR2 SMNVEV (reference sequence). CDR3 nucleotide sequence: TGTGCCAGCAGTTATTCAGGGTTAGGCACTGAAGCTTTCTTT. Translating gives CASSYSGLGTEAFF.

There are a few counts of this clonotype. V and J are TRBV5-4 and TRBJ2-4; perhaps D is TRBD1 or TRBD2 (5 bases each). Trimming removed 4 bases at V and 0 bases at J, with 14 bases between. Germline CDR1 SGHNT, CDR2 YYREEE (reference sequence). CDR3 length: 16 residues. CDR3 sequence (DNA): TGTGCCAGCAGCCTGGGACGGGGAATAGCCAAAAACATTCAGTACTTC. Its translation is CASSLGRGIAKNIQYF.

This clonotype was detected ten times or more. The chain uses TRBV2 and TRBJ2-4, with D tentatively TRBD2 (6 bases). Trimming took off 10 bases at V and 7 bases at J, with 23 bases between the two ends. Germline CDR1 SNHLY, CDR2 FYNNEI. This CDR3 is 15 amino acids long. This chain's CDR3 is CATRYGTSLGNIQYF. The CDR3 DNA follows: TGTGCCACAAGATATGGGACTTCCCTTGGGAACATTCAGTACTTC.

This rearrangement joins TRBV7-6 to TRBJ2-5; 9 bases agree with TRBD1. Trimming at V came to 5 bases and at J to 5 bases, leaving 9 bases not matched to a gene. This CDR3 has 15 amino acids. The V gene's germline CDR1 is SGHVS and CDR2 FNYEAQ. This CDR3 is CASSPTGGRRETQYF. In DNA, the CDR3 is TGTGCCAGCAGCCCAACAGGGGGCCGCAGGGAGACCCAGTACTTC.

This clonotype was counted a few times. J is TRBJ1-1 and V is TRBV10-3, with 8 nucleotides matching TRBD1. The CDR3 loop spans 13 amino acids. After removal of 4 bases from V and 5 bases from J, the junction contained 3 bases not matched to a gene. CDR1 is ENHRY and CDR2 is SYGVKD in the germline V gene. The CDR3 region has the DNA TGTGCCATCAGTGCCGACAGGGGAACTGAAGCTTTCTTT. Its translation: CAISADRGTEAFF.

The chain carries TRBV20-1 and TRBJ2-1, with 7 bases lining up with TRBD2. Germline assignment: CDR1 DFQATT and CDR2 SNEGSKA (reference sequence). The trim removed 1 base at V and 6 bases at J, leaving 9 bases unmatched. The CDR3 covers 15 residues. This CDR3 is CSARATSVGLNEQFF. CDR3 bases: TGCAGTGCTAGAGCTACTAGCGTTGGGCTCAATGAGCAGTTCTTC.

V is TRBV6-5 and J is TRBJ1-2; 7 bases match TRBD1. This CDR3 spans 17 amino acids. With 0 bases clipped from V and 4 bases from J, the junction kept 11 bases outside the gene matches. The germline V gene has CDR1 MNHEY and CDR2 SVGAGI. The CDR3 nucleotides read TGTGCCAGCAGTTACTCGGAAAGAACAGGGGCGGGCTATGGCTACACCTTC. Its translation is CASSYSERTGAGYGYTF.

This clonotype came up a few times. The V and J genes are TRBV9 and TRBJ2-3, with 7 bases identical to TRBD2. Germline V gene sequence: CDR1 SGDLS, CDR2 YYNGEE. With V trimmed by 0 bases and J by 4 bases, 8 bases remained unmatched. The CDR3 is 16 residues long. The CDR3: CASSVEGGRSSDTQYF. The CDR3, as DNA: TGTGCCAGCAGCGTAGAAGGCGGGAGAAGCTCAGATACGCAGTATTTT.

This clonotype has just a few counts. This chain connects TRBV6-2 or TRBV6-3 to TRBJ2-5, with 8 nucleotides matching TRBD1. V lost 2 bases and J lost 5; bases outside the gene matches: 4. Germline-derived CDR1 and CDR2 are MNHEY and SVGEGT. The CDR3 consists of 14 residues. The CDR3 here is CASSYPDRGETQYF. CDR3 DNA sequence: TGTGCCAGCAGTTACCCCGACAGGGGCGAGACCCAGTACTTC.

There are a few counts of this clonotype. The genes are TRBV12-5 and TRBJ1-2, with unresolved D. This CDR3 has 10 amino acids. Germline CDR1 is LGHNT and CDR2 is FRNRAP. For the CDR3, the DNA is TGTCCCCGCAAACTGCATGGCTACACCTTC. Protein: CPRKLHGYTF.

Only a few counts were recorded for this clonotype. This chain uses TRBV4-3 with TRBJ2-3; D unresolved. Trimming removed 6 bases at V and 1 base at J, with 11 bases between. Germline V gene sequence: CDR1 LGHNA, CDR2 YSLEER. The CDR3 is made up of 14 amino acids. CDR3 nucleotide sequence: TGCGCCAGCAGAGTAGGACGGGGCACAGATACGCAGTATTTT. Encoded protein: CASRVGRGTDTQYF.

The rearrangement links TRBV5-5 to TRBJ2-5; D could derive from TRBD1 or TRBD2 (5 bases each). Trimming pared 5 bases from V and 5 bases from J, leaving 19 bases between. CDR1 is SGHKS, CDR2 YYEKEE, per germline (reference sequence). This CDR3 is 15 amino acids long. Here the CDR3 DNA reads TGTGCCAGCAGTCTGGGACCTTCCCCAGGGGAGACCCAGTACTTC. Its protein product is CASSLGPSPGETQYF.

This clonotype was detected only a few times. Compared with germline, one end of the junction differs, possibly owing to a read error. The V gene is TRBV12-3 or TRBV12-4, the J gene TRBJ2-3, with D perhaps TRBD2 (6 bases). The CDR3 is 15 amino acids. In DNA form, the CDR3 reads TGTGCCAGAAGTTTAGTGAGCGGGAGCACAGATACGCAGTATTTT. This codes for CARSLVSGSTDTQYF.

This clonotype was seen at least ten times. The junction departs from germline at one end; a sequencing error may be responsible. The chain couples TRBV3-1 to TRBJ1-1, with 7 bases that match TRBD1. Germline V gene lookup returns CDR1 LGHDT and CDR2 YNNKEL (reference sequence). CDR3 size: 13 residues. In DNA, the CDR3 is TGCGCCAGCAGCCAGGGGGGGAACACTGAAGCTTTCTTT. This codes for CASSQGGNTEAFF.

This chain uses TRBV24-1 with TRBJ2-2; D unresolved. V lost 4 bases to trimming and J lost 1 base, with 6 bases between them. The V gene's germline CDR1 is KGHDR and CDR2 SFDVKD. This CDR3 region has 14 residues. The CDR3 is CATSEGWNTGELFF. In DNA, the CDR3 is TGTGCCACCAGTGAAGGTTGGAACACCGGGGAGCTGTTTTTT.

The chain uses TRBV12-3 or TRBV12-4 and TRBJ2-5; D is unclear. The CDR3 loop spans 13 amino acids. The ends were cut back, 5 bases at V and 5 bases at J, with 12 bases in the middle. This chain's CDR3 is CASSLPDPETQYF. Written as DNA, the CDR3 is TGTGCCAGCAGTCTCCCTGATCCGGAGACCCAGTACTTC.

This clonotype showed up just a few times. The V call is TRBV5-6, the J call TRBJ2-1, with 8 bases matching TRBD2. This CDR3 comprises 12 residues. V trimming: 3 bases; J trimming: 14 bases; junction bases outside the gene matches: 7. Looked up from germline, CDR1 is SGHDT and CDR2 is YYEEEE. CDR3 nucleotides: TGTGCCAGCAGCTCGAATTTAGCGGGAAAGTTCTTC. Its translation: CASSSNLAGKFF.

The sample holds many counts of this clonotype. The chain recombines TRBV5-1 with TRBJ2-1; TRBD1 might be the D (5 bases). Germline V lookup: CDR1 SGHRS, CDR2 YFSETQ. Trimming stripped 0 bases from V and 4 bases from J, with 11 bases between. The CDR3 spans 15 residues. The CDR3 loop is CASSLEGSQYNEQFF. The CDR3 DNA is TGCGCCAGCAGCTTGGAGGGGTCGCAATACAATGAGCAGTTCTTC.

The chain joins TRBV20-1 to TRBJ2-3, with 8 bases fitting TRBD2. The germline gives CDR1 DFQATT, CDR2 SNEGSKA (reference sequence). V gave up 0 bases and J gave up 4 bases; unmatched junction bases: 6. The CDR3 consists of 15 residues. The CDR3 nucleotides are TGCAGTGCTAGAGAGTACGGGAGGGCCTCAGATACGCAGTATTTT. It specifies CSAREYGRASDTQYF.